Following are 23 T cell receptor beta chains from one sample sequenced in a study of OX40 agonist ivuxolimab in advanced cancers. The assay was immunoSEQ multiplex PCR, and TCRdb's table has in-frame clones only and misses some. The sample records tens of thousands of clones, 80% to 90% being singletons. The source material was CD4+ or CD8+ T cells sorted from blood, sampled in a trial of the OX40 agonist ivuxolimab. The source of these receptors is an adult with an advanced solid tumor such as melanoma, head and neck, liver or kidney cancer.

This rearrangement joins TRBV5-4 to TRBJ2-1; D possibly uses TRBD1 or TRBD2 (5 bases each). Trimming pared 4 bases from V and 5 bases from J, leaving 19 bases between. Per the germline V gene, CDR1 is SGHNT and CDR2 is YYREEE (reference sequence). This CDR3 spans 16 amino acids. This CDR3 is CASSRGGETENNEQFF. The CDR3, as DNA: TGTGCCAGCAGCCGAGGAGGCGAGACAGAAAACAATGAGCAGTTCTTC.

This sequence joins TRBV10-1 and TRBJ2-7; D is unresolved. This CDR3 contains 12 residues. The V gene lost 2 bases and the J gene lost 6 bases, with 8 bases spanning the gap. Germline CDR1 reads WNHNN; CDR2 reads SYGVQD (reference sequence). The DNA of the CDR3 is TGCGCCAGCAGTGAGATTCCGGGCGAGCAGTACTTC. It encodes CASSEIPGEQYF.

V gene TRBV9 combines with J gene TRBJ2-1; TRBD2 matches at 11 bases. The junction had 9 bases not matched to a gene; V was cut back by 7 bases and J by 9 bases. Looked up from germline, CDR1 is SGDLS and CDR2 is YYNGEE. This CDR3 region has 14 residues. Here the CDR3 reads CASDPSSGRSEQFF. CDR3 sequence (DNA): TGTGCCAGCGACCCTTCTAGCGGGAGGTCTGAGCAGTTCTTC. Based on the CDR3 plus reference TRBV9 and TRBJ2-1, the full variable domain is DSGVTQTPKHLITATGQRVTLRCSPRSGDLSVYWYQQSLDQGLQFLIQYYNGEERAKGNILERFSAQQFPDLHSELNLSSLELGDSALYFCASDPSSGRSEQFFGPGTRLTVL.

The rearrangement joins TRBV15 to TRBJ2-5; 10 bases line up with TRBD2. Germline CDR1 LNHNV, CDR2 YYDKDF (reference sequence). The CDR3 has 16 residues. Unmatched junction bases numbered 6, after V lost 0 bases and J lost 5 bases. In DNA, the CDR3 is TGTGCCACCAGCAGAGATCGGAATAGCGGGGGGGAGACCCAGTACTTC. Translation: CATSRDRNSGGETQYF.

The rearrangement joins TRBV7-9 to TRBJ1-1; 7 nucleotides agree with TRBD1. CDR1 is SEHNR, CDR2 FQNEAQ, per germline (reference sequence). V dropped 1 base and J dropped 1; count of bases not matched to a gene: 15. The CDR3 is 19 residues long. The CDR3 region has the DNA TGTGCCAGCAGCTTAGTGGGGGACAGTGCCAAGAGAAGGAACACTGAAGCTTTCTTT. Amino acids: CASSLVGDSAKRRNTEAFF.

This clone has a handful of counts. CDR3 protein: CASSSSSYEQYF. Written as DNA, the CDR3 is TGTGCCAGCAGTTCGAGCTCCTACGAGCAGTACTTC. The chain couples TRBV5-6 to TRBJ2-7; D is ambiguous. Trimming removed 5 bases at V and 0 bases at J, with 6 bases between. This CDR3 spans 12 amino acids. Germline assignment: CDR1 SGHDT and CDR2 YYEEEE.

In nucleotides, the CDR3 is TGTGCCAGCTCGGCCCGCGACAATGCGTTCCCCACAGATACGCAGTATTTT. Protein product: CASSARDNAFPTDTQYF. This chain links TRBV21-1 with TRBJ2-3; TRBD1 is taken as the D call from the table, unchecked against the DNA. TRBV21-1 is marked as a pseudogene. The CDR3 covers 17 residues.

The CDR3 reads CASSHGTVDYEQYF. The CDR3 bases are TGTGCCAGCAGCCACGGGACAGTTGACTACGAGCAGTACTTC. The chain uses TRBV5-6 and TRBJ2-7; the match to TRBD1 covers 7 bases. The V and J ends lost 4 bases and 3 bases, in that order; junction bases with no gene match: 7. Germline V gene sequence: CDR1 SGHDT, CDR2 YYEEEE. The CDR3 contains 14 residues. The full variable domain, completed using reference TRBV5-6 and TRBJ2-7, is DAGVTQSPTHLIKTRGQQVTLRCSPKSGHDTVSWYQQALGQGPQFIFQYYEEEERQRGNFPDRFSGHQFPNYSSELNVNALLLGDSALYLCASSHGTVDYEQYFGPGTRLTVT.

Only one count was recorded for this clone. The V and J genes are TRBV11-2 and TRBJ2-5; 9 bases are a match to TRBD1. The DNA end favors TRBJ2-7, so the J call may be wrong. The CDR3 loop spans 16 amino acids. CDR1 and CDR2 from the germline V gene are SGHAT and FQNNGV. This CDR3 reads CASSPGTGRWRGEQYF. CDR3 nucleotide sequence: TGTGCCAGCAGCCCCGGGACAGGGCGGTGGAGGGGCGAGCAGTACTTC.

The count of this clone is one. V gene TRBV10-3 combines with J gene TRBJ2-1; 10 bases match TRBD2. The J segment lost 8 bases and the V segment lost 0 bases, leaving 7 bases of the junction unmatched. CDR3 length equals 16 residues. Germline assignment: CDR1 ENHRY and CDR2 SYGVKD. The CDR3 DNA sequence: TGTGCCATCAGTGAGTCGCGAAGGACTAGCGGAGATGAGCAGTTCTTC. It is translated as CAISESRRTSGDEQFF.

V usage is TRBV7-9 and J usage is TRBJ2-1, with D perhaps matching TRBD2 (6 bases). V lost 1 base to trimming and J lost 10 bases, with 23 bases between them. This CDR3 is built from 17 residues. The germline V gene has CDR1 SEHNR and CDR2 FQNEAQ (reference sequence). CDR3 residues: CASSLGIWTGGSGEQFF. Here the CDR3 DNA reads TGTGCCAGCAGCTTAGGGATATGGACCGGGGGATCGGGGGAGCAGTTCTTC.

The V and J genes are TRBV30 and TRBJ1-2; maybe TRBD1 (6 bases). The CDR3 is 12 amino acids. CDR1 is GTSNPN and CDR2 is SVGIG in the germline V gene (reference sequence). V dropped 0 bases and J dropped 4 bases, with 6 bases sitting between them. The CDR3 loop is CAWSVQGYGYTF. Here the CDR3 DNA reads TGTGCCTGGAGTGTACAGGGCTATGGCTACACCTTC.

This clone was seen more than once but under ten times. The rearrangement links TRBV7-2 to TRBJ1-6, with 7 bases fitting TRBD1. V lost 0 bases, J lost 15 bases, and 8 bases stayed unmatched. From germline, CDR1 is SGHTA and CDR2 FQGNSA. The CDR3 runs to 14 residues. CDR3 nucleotides: TGTGCCAGCAGCTTAGCGCTGAGACAGGGAGGCCTCCACTTT. Translated, it gives CASSLALRQGGLHF.

The chain couples TRBV2 to TRBJ2-7; D call uncertain. Germline lookup yields CDR1 SNHLY and CDR2 FYNNEI. This CDR3 has 14 residues. V was trimmed by 10 bases and J by 1 base, leaving 17 bases between them. CDR3 bases: TGTGCCACCAAGATGAGGTCGGAATCCTACGAGCAGTACTTC. It encodes CATKMRSESYEQYF. Complete variable domain (other parts from reference TRBV2 and TRBJ2-7): EPEVTQTPSHQVTQMGQEVILRCVPISNHLYFYWYRQILGQKVEFLVSFYNNEISEKSEIFDDQFSVERPDGSNFTLKIRSTKLEDSAMYFCATKMRSESYEQYFGPGTRLTVT.

The gene calls are TRBV19 and TRBJ2-7, with 8 nucleotides matching TRBD1. Trimming cost V 5 bases and J 4 bases; bases outside gene matches: 4. The CDR3 length is 13 residues. Germline assignment: CDR1 LNHDA and CDR2 SQIVND (reference sequence). CDR3 loop: CASSVDRDYEQYF. DNA of the CDR3: TGTGCCAGTAGTGTGGACAGGGATTACGAGCAGTACTTC.

V and J are TRBV5-4 and TRBJ2-5, with D perhaps given as TRBD1 or TRBD2 (5 bases each). Germline V gives CDR1 SGHNT, CDR2 YYREEE (reference sequence). The CDR3 has 13 residues. V was cut by 0 bases and J by 5 bases, with 8 bases left in between. The CDR3 DNA reads as TGTGCCAGCAGCTTGGGCAGGGAGGAGACCCAGTACTTC. It yields the protein CASSLGREETQYF.

The chain couples TRBV9 to TRBJ1-3; 7 nucleotides agree with TRBD1. Germline V gives CDR1 SGDLS, CDR2 YYNGEE. J gave up 0 bases and V 3 bases, and 9 bases lay outside the gene matches. The CDR3 consists of 17 residues. CDR3 protein: CASSAGTETLSGNTIYF. The CDR3 DNA reads as TGTGCCAGCAGCGCGGGGACAGAAACACTCTCTGGAAACACCATATATTTT.

This chain joins TRBV30 and TRBJ2-1; 8 bases fit TRBD2. Germline V gives CDR1 GTSNPN, CDR2 SVGIG (reference sequence). This CDR3 contains 15 residues. Germline trimming cut 0 bases from V and 10 bases from J; bases unmatched to any gene: 11. The CDR3 reads CAWSVGGLVAWEQFF. The DNA for the CDR3 is TGTGCCTGGAGTGTTGGGGGACTAGTAGCATGGGAGCAGTTCTTC.

CDR3 in amino acids: CAWKSSGGTYEQYF. The CDR3 DNA is TGTGCCTGGAAGTCGTCAGGGGGAACCTACGAGCAGTACTTC. The gene calls are TRBV30 and TRBJ2-7; TRBD1 matches 7 bases. J gave up 2 bases and V 4 bases, and 8 bases lay outside the gene matches. CDR1 GTSNPN and CDR2 SVGIG come from the germline V gene (reference sequence). The CDR3 consists of 14 residues.

The chain is built from TRBV11-2 and TRBJ2-7; D uncertain. The germline V and J ends were trimmed by 5 bases and 7 bases, with 9 bases remaining between them. Germline V gene lookup returns CDR1 SGHAT and CDR2 FQNNGV. The CDR3 spans 11 residues. The CDR3 bases are TGTGCCAGCAGCACCCTCAGGGAGCAGTACTTC. Its protein product is CASSTLREQYF.

V is TRBV4-1 and J is TRBJ2-7, with 10 bases matching TRBD1. With 5 bases clipped from V and 0 bases from J, the junction kept 13 bases outside the gene matches. This CDR3 has 18 residues. Germline CDR1 reads MGHRA; CDR2 reads YSYEKL. CDR3: CASSYGDRGVISSYEQYF. CDR3 bases: TGCGCCAGCAGCTACGGGGACAGGGGAGTCATAAGCTCCTACGAGCAGTACTTC.

Only a few counts were recorded for this clone. The CDR3 nucleotides read TGCGCCAGCAGCCCGACTGGGAGGTTGAGTGAGCAGTTCTTC. This sequence encodes CASSPTGRLSEQFF. The gene calls are TRBV4-1 and TRBJ2-1, with D tentatively TRBD2 (6 bases). The CDR3 extends over 14 amino acids. Germline V gene lookup returns CDR1 MGHRA and CDR2 YSYEKL. Trimming cost V 4 bases and J 9 bases, with 16 bases left between them.

The CDR3 DNA follows: TGTGCCAGTAGTAGACTAGCGGGCAATGAGCAGTTCTTC. Translated, it gives CASSRLAGNEQFF. This chain joins TRBV19 and TRBJ2-1; 10 nucleotides agree with TRBD2. The CDR3 has 13 amino acids. The trim removed 4 bases at V and 6 bases at J, leaving 0 bases unmatched. Germline assignment: CDR1 LNHDA and CDR2 SQIVND (reference sequence).